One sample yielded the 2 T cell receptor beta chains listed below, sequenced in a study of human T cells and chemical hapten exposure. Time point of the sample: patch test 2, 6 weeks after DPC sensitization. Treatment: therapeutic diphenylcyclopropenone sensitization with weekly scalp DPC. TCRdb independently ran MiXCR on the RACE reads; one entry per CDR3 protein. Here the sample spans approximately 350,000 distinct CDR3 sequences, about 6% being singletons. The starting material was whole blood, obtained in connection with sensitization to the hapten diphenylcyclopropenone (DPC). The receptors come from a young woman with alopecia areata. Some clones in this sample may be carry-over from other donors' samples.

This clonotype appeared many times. Written as DNA, the CDR3 is TGTGCCAGCAGTTACGGGGCATATGGGAACACTGAAGCTTTCTTT. Amino acids: CASSYGAYGNTEAFF. The V gene is TRBV6-2 or TRBV6-3, the J gene TRBJ1-1; possible D gene TRBD1, 5 bases. The germline V gene encodes CDR1 MNHEY and CDR2 SVGEGT. This CDR3 is 15 amino acids long. Trimming took off 2 bases at V and 1 base at J, with 11 bases between the two ends.

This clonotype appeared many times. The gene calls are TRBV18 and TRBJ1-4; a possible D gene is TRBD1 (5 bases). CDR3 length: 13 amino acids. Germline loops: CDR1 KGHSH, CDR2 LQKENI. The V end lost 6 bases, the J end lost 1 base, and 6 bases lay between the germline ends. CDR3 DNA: TGTGCCAGCTCCCAGGGAACTAATGAAAAACTGTTTTTT. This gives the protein CASSQGTNEKLFF.